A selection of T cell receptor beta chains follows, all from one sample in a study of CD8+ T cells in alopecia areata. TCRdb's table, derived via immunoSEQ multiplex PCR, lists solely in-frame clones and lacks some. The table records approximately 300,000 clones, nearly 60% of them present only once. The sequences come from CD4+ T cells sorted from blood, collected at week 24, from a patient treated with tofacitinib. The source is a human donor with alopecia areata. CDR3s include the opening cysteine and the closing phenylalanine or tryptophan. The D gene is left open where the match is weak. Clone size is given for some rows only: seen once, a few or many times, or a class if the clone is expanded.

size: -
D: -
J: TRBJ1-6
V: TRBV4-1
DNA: TGCGCCAGCAGCCAAGCCCTCATCGGAACAGGGCCAATACCCCTCCACTTT
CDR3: CASSQALIGTGPIPLHF

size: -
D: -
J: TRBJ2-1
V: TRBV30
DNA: TGTGCCTGGAGGGATTTGAGCGGTAATACCTACAATGAGCAGTTCTTC
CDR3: CAWRDLSGNTYNEQFF

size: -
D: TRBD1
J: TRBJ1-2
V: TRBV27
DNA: TGTGCCAGCAGTTTCACTGGGACAGGGTTTTATGGCTACACCTTC
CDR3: CASSFTGTGFYGYTF

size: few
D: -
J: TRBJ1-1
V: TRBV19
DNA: TGTGCCAGTAGCCAGGGACGGAGGATGAACACTGAAGCTTTCTTT
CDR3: CASSQGRRMNTEAFF

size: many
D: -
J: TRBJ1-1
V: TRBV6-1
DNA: TGTGCCAGCAAGGGGTGGACGGCTGAAGCTTTCTTT
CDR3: CASKGWTAEAFF

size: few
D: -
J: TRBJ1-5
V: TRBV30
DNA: TGTGCCTGGAGTGTACCTGGGGGTTCCAATCAGCCCCAGCATTTT
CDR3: CAWSVPGGSNQPQHF

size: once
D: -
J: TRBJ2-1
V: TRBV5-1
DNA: TGCGCCAGCAGCTTGGCCGCGGAGTCGGAGCAGTTCTTC
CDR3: CASSLAAESEQFF

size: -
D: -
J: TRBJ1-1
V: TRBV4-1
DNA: TGCGCCAGCAGACCCACTGGACAGAGGAACACTGAAGCTTTCTTT
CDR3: CASRPTGQRNTEAFF

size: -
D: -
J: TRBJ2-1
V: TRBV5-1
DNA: TGCGCCAGCAGTTTTAGGTATCTCGGCCCTGCATTTGAGCAGTTCTTC
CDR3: CASSFRYLGPAFEQFF

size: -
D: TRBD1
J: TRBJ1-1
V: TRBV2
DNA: TGTGCCAGCAGTGTGAGACAGGGGGCCACTGAAGCTTTCTTT
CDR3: CASSVRQGATEAFF

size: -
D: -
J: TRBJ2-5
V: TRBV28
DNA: TGTGCCAGCAGTTTATCGACCCCGGGGGAGACCCAGTACTTC
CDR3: CASSLSTPGETQYF

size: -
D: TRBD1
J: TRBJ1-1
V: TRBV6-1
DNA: TGTGCCAGCATGACAGGGGCGAACACTGAAGCTTTCTTT
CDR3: CASMTGANTEAFF

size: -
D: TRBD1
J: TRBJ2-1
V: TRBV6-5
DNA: TGTGCCAGCAGTCTCCGGGACAGTTCCTACAATGAGCAGTTCTTC
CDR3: CASSLRDSSYNEQFF

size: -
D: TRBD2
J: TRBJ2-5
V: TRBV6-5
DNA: TGTGCCAGCAGTACCGGGACTAGGGAGACCCAGTACTTC
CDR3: CASSTGTRETQYF

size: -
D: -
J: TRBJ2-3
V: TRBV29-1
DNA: TGCAGCGTTGAATTGAATGTAAGAGATACGCAGTATTTT
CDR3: CSVELNVRDTQYF

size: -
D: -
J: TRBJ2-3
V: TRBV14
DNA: TGTGCCAGCAGCCCCTACCGGGGGAAGGCCACAGATACGCAGTATTTT
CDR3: CASSPYRGKATDTQYF

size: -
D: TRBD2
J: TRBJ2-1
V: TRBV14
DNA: TGTGCCAGCAGCCGACTTTCACTAGCGTCAATCAATGAGCAGTTCTTC
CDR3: CASSRLSLASINEQFF

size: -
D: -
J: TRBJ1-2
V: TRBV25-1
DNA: TGTGCCAGCAGTGCCGGACAAGGGGCCTATGGCTACACCTTC
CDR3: CASSAGQGAYGYTF

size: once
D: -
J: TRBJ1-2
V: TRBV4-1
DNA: TGCGCCAGCAGCCAAGCAGAACCAAATCGCGGGGGCCTCTATGGCTACACCTTC
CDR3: CASSQAEPNRGGLYGYTF

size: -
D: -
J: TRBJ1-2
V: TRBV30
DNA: TGTGCCTGGAGTCGAGGGTATGGCTACACCTTC
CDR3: CAWSRGYGYTF

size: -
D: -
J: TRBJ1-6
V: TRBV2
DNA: TGTGCCAGCAGTGAGGGTTGGAATTCACCCCTCCACTTT
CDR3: CASSEGWNSPLHF

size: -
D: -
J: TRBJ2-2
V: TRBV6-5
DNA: TGTGCCAGCAGTTACTCAGCCCCCGGGGAGCTGTTTTTT
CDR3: CASSYSAPGELFF

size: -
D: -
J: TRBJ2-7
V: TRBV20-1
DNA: TGCAGTGCTGAGTTGGTAGGGGAGCAGTACTTC
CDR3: CSAELVGEQYF

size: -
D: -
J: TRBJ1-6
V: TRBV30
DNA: TGTGCCTGGGGTGGGGACGTCTCCTATAATTCACCCCTCCACTTT
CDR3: CAWGGDVSYNSPLHF

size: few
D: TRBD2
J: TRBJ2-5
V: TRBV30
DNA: TGTGCCTGGAGTGTACTAGCGGGAAGAGAGACCCAGTACTTC
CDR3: CAWSVLAGRETQYF

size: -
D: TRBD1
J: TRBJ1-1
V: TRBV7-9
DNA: TGTGCCAGCAGCTGGGACAGCCAGAACACTGAAGCTTTCTTT
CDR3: CASSWDSQNTEAFF

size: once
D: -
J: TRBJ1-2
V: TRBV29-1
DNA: TGCAGCGTTGAAGATCTTGGACAGATAAATGGCTACACCTTC
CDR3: CSVEDLGQINGYTF

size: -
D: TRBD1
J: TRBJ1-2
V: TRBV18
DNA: TGTGCCAGCTCGCTTGCCGGGACAGAAAGCCGACCTAACTATGGCTACACCTTC
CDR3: CASSLAGTESRPNYGYTF

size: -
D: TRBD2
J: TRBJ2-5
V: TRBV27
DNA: TGTGCCAGCAGTTTATCGCCCCCCAGCGGGGGAATTCAAGAGACCCAGTACTTC
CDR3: CASSLSPPSGGIQETQYF

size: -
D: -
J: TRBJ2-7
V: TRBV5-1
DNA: TGCGCCAGCAGTCCTGACCTGACAGCTTCCTACGAGCAGTACTTC
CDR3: CASSPDLTASYEQYF

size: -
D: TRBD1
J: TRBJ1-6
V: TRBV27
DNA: TGTGCCAGCAGTTTCGGCAGGGGGAAAAATTCACCCCTCCACTTT
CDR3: CASSFGRGKNSPLHF

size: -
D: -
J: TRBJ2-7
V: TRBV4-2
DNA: TGTGCCAGCAGCCAGTTCGGGGTTGCCTACGAGCAGTACTTC
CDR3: CASSQFGVAYEQYF

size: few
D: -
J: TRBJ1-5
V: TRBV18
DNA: TGTGCCAGCTCACCACCGCACAATCAGCCCCAGCATTTT
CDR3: CASSPPHNQPQHF

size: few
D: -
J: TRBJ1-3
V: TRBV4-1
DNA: TGCGCCAGCAGCCAAGGCGGACAACGGCCGAGAAACACCATATATTTT
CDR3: CASSQGGQRPRNTIYF

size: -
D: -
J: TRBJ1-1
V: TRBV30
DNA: TGTGCCTGGAGTTTCCTGAACACTGAAGCTTTCTTT
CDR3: CAWSFLNTEAFF

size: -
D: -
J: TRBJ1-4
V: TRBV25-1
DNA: TGTGCCAGCAGTGACCTTAGGGGCGGGGGTGAAAAACTGTTTTTT
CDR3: CASSDLRGGGEKLFF

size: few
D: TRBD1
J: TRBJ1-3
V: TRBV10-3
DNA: TGTGCCAGCACGAAGGAGGGGGCAAGGAACACCATATATTTT
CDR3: CASTKEGARNTIYF

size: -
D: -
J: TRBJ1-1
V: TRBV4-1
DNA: TGCGCCAGCAGCCGCGGCCCAGGGACTGAAGCTTTCTTT
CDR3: CASSRGPGTEAFF

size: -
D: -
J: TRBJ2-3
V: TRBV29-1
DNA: TGCAGCGTTAGGCGAGGGGATACGCAGTATTTT
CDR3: CSVRRGDTQYF

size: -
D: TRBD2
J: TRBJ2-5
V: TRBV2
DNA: TGTGCCAGCAGTGGAGGACTAGCAACCGAGACCCAGTACTTC
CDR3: CASSGGLATETQYF